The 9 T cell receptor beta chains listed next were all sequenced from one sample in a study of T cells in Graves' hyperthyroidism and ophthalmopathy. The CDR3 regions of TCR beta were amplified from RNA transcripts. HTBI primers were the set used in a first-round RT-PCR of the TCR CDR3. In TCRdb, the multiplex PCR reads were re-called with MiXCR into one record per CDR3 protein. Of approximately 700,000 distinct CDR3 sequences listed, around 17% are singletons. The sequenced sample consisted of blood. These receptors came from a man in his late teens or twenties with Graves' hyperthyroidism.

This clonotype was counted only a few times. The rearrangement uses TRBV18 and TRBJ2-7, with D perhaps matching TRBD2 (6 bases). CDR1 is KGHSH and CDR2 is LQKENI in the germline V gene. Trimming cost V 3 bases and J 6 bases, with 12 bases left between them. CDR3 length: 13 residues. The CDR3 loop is CASSPGGESEQYF. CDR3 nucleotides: TGTGCCAGCTCACCCGGCGGGGAGAGCGAGCAGTACTTC.

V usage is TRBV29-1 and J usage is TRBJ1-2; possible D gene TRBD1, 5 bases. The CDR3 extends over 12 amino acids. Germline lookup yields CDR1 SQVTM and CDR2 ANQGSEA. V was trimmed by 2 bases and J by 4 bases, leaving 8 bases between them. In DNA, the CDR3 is TGCAGCGTTGAACAGGGTCGCTATGGCTACACCTTC. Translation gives CSVEQGRYGYTF.

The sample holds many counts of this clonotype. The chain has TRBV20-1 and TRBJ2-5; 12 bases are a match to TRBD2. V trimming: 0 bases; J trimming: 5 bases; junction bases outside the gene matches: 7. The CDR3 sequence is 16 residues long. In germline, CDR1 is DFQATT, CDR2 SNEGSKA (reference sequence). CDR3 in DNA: TGCAGTGCTAGAGATAAACTAGCGGGAGGTTGGGAGACCCAGTACTTC. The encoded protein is CSARDKLAGGWETQYF.

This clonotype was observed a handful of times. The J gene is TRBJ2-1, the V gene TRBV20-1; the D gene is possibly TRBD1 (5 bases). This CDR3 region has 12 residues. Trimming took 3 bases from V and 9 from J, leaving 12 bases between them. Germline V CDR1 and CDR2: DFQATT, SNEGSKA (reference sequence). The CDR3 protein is CSASLVGVEQFF. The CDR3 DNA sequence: TGCAGTGCTAGCCTAGTAGGGGTTGAGCAGTTCTTC.

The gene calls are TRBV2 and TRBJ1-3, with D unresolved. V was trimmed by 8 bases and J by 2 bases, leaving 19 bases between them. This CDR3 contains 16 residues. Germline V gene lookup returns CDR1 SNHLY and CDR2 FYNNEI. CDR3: CASAASGYLPGNTIYF. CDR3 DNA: TGTGCCAGCGCAGCCTCCGGGTACTTACCTGGAAACACCATATATTTT.

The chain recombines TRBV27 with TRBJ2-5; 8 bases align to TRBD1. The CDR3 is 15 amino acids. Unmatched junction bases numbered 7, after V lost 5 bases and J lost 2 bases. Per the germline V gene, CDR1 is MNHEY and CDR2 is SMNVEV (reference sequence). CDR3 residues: CASSPRQGWQETQYF. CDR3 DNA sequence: TGTGCCAGCAGTCCTAGACAGGGGTGGCAAGAGACCCAGTACTTC.

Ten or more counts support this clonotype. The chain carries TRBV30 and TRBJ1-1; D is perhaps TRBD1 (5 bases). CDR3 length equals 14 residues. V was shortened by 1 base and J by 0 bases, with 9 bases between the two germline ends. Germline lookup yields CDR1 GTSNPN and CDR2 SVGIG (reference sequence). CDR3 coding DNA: TGTGCCTGGAGTGGGGGGAGCATGAACACTGAAGCTTTCTTT. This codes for CAWSGGSMNTEAFF.

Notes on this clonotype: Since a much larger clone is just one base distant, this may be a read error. For the CDR3, the DNA is TGTGCCAGCAGCATATCGACTGGCGGGAGAGAGACCCAGTACTTC. It specifies CASSISTGGRETQYF. V gene TRBV11-1 combines with J gene TRBJ2-5, with TRBD2 matching over 7 bases. Trimming took 5 bases from V and 4 from J; bases not matched to a gene: 10. The CDR3 is 15 residues long. CDR1 is SGHAT, CDR2 FQDESV, per germline (reference sequence).

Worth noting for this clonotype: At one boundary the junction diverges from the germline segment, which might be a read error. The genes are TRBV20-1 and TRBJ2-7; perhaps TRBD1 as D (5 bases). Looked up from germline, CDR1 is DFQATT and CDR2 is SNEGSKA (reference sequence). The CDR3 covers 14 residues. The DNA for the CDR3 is TGCAGTGCTAGAGATCCGGCAGGGCCCTACGGGCAGTACTTC. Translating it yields CSARDPAGPYGQYF.